A selection of T cell receptor beta chains follows, all from one sample in a study of Graves' ophthalmopathy and Graves' hyperthyroidism. From the multiplex PCR reads, TCRdb called clonotypes with MiXCR, one entry per CDR3 protein. The profile covers 400,000 or so distinct CDR3 sequences, with roughly 17% appearing a single time and about 2.4% taken by the ten largest. Sequencing was performed on peripheral blood. The source is an adult woman with stable Graves' hyperthyroidism. Each CDR3 is given with its conserved first and last residue. D genes are given only for firm matches. Expanded clones get a size class; other rows say once, few or many, or leave the size out.

v_gene,abundance,d_gene,j_gene,CDR3aa,CDR3nt
TRBV12-3/TRBV12-4,many,NA,TRBJ1-6,CASSSRGDSPLHF,TGTGCCAGCAGTTCTAGGGGTGACTCACCCCTCCACTTT
TRBV28,many,NA,TRBJ2-7,CASSLRGPSHEQYF,TGTGCCAGCAGTTTAAGGGGCCCATCCCACGAGCAGTACTTC
TRBV12-3/TRBV12-4,many,TRBD1,TRBJ2-7,CASSEYRGYEQYF,TGTGCCAGCAGTGAATACAGGGGCTACGAGCAGTACTTC
TRBV3-1,many,NA,TRBJ2-7,CASSHTRSEQYF,TGTGCCAGCAGCCACACGAGGAGTGAGCAGTACTTC
TRBV29-1,many,TRBD2,TRBJ2-7,CSVAGLAGGPYEQYF,TGCAGCGTTGCCGGGCTAGCGGGAGGGCCCTACGAGCAGTACTTC
TRBV27,few,TRBD2,TRBJ2-7,CASSSSSGRAPGYEQYF,TGTGCCAGCAGTTCATCTAGCGGGAGGGCCCCTGGATACGAGCAGTACTTC
TRBV24-1,many,NA,TRBJ1-5,CATSDRHSNQPQHF,TGTGCCACCAGTGACAGACATAGCAATCAGCCCCAGCATTTT
TRBV12-3/TRBV12-4,many,TRBD2,TRBJ2-2,CASSFGAGGTGELFF,TGTGCCAGCAGTTTCGGGGCGGGAGGGACCGGGGAGCTGTTTTTT
TRBV6-5,many,NA,TRBJ2-5,CASSYKLVTSQETQYF,TGTGCCAGCAGTTACAAACTAGTCACTTCCCAAGAGACCCAGTACTTC
TRBV6-2/TRBV6-3,few,TRBD2,TRBJ2-7,CATASPGGPSGRRAYEQYF,TGTGCCACTGCTTCCCCAGGGGGCCCTAGCGGGAGGAGGGCCTACGAGCAGTACTTC
TRBV6-5,many,NA,TRBJ1-6,CASRPSLYNSPLHF,TGTGCCAGCCGCCCCTCTCTCTATAATTCACCCCTCCACTTT
TRBV28,many,TRBD1,TRBJ2-7,CASSLTGGREQYF,TGTGCCAGCAGTTTGACAGGGGGCAGGGAGCAGTACTTC
TRBV27,many,NA,TRBJ2-3,CASSPEGATDTQYF,TGTGCCAGCAGCCCGGAGGGGGCGACAGATACGCAGTATTTT
TRBV7-9,many,TRBD1,TRBJ1-6,CASSSHDHRGQASPLHF,TGTGCCAGCAGCTCCCACGACCACAGGGGGCAGGCTTCACCCCTCCACTTT
TRBV28,many,TRBD2,TRBJ2-2,CASSIVRLASERGELFF,TGTGCCAGCAGTATTGTGAGACTAGCGTCAGAGAGGGGGGAGCTGTTTTTT
TRBV6-1,many,NA,TRBJ1-1,CASSDGQFTSEAFF,TGTGCCAGCAGTGACGGACAGTTTACCTCTGAAGCTTTCTTT
TRBV7-2,many,NA,TRBJ2-7,CASSLDWQAYEQYF,TGTGCCAGCAGCTTAGATTGGCAGGCATACGAGCAGTACTTC
TRBV27,few,NA,TRBJ2-7,CASSTPRTEASFEQYF,TGTGCCAGCAGTACCCCCCGGACGGAAGCCTCCTTCGAGCAGTACTTC
TRBV7-2,many,NA,TRBJ1-6,CASSSSPDATLNSPLHF,TGTGCCAGCAGCTCCTCCCCGGACGCAACGTTGAATTCACCCCTCCACTTT
TRBV19,many,NA,TRBJ2-5,CASSMLAEETQYF,TGTGCCAGTAGTATGCTCGCTGAAGAGACCCAGTACTTC
TRBV20-1,NA,TRBD1,TRBJ2-7,CSALGTGAWEQYF,TGCAGTGCTCTAGGGACAGGGGCGTGGGAGCAGTACTTC
TRBV6-1,many,TRBD2,TRBJ2-4,CASSRGTSGSPNIQYF,TGTGCCAGCAGCCGCGGGACTAGCGGGAGTCCAAACATTCAGTACTTC
TRBV5-1,NA,TRBD2,TRBJ2-7,CASSEGLACPYEQYF,TGCGCCAGCAGCGAGGGACTAGCGTGCCCCTACGAGCAGTACTTC